Given below is one T cell receptor beta chain in context. Method: immunoSEQ multiplex PCR; TCRdb's copy keeps in-frame clones and lacks some. Among 45,000 to 65,000 clones listed, approximately 75% were seen once. The data belong to a study of OX40 agonist ivuxolimab in advanced cancers. Trimming removed 7 bases from V and 0 bases from J, with 7 bases in between. From germline, CDR1 is SNHLY and CDR2 FYNNEI. There are 13 residues in the CDR3. The receptor comes from an adult with an advanced solid tumor such as melanoma, head and neck, liver or kidney cancer. The J gene is TRBJ2-1, the V gene TRBV2; D unclear. Sequenced here: CD4+ or CD8+ T cells sorted from blood, sampled in a trial of the OX40 agonist ivuxolimab. The CDR3 loop reads CASNRVSYNEQFF. The CDR3 DNA reads TGTGCCAGCAACCGGGTCTCCTACAATGAGCAGTTCTTC.